Following are 10 T cell receptor beta chains from one sample sequenced in a study of vaccination effects on CD4 cells after COVID-19. Which antigens these TCRs recognize remains unknown. Peptide-pool stimulation followed by sequencing identified expanded antigen-specific CD4+ clonotypes in the ViraFEST assay. Cells that had been cultured for 10 days were the source of isolated CD4+ T cells. Recipients of the vaccine had no prior SARS-CoV-2 infection and negative nucleocapsid antibodies. Repertoires were generated with immunoSEQ multiplex PCR, while TCRdb's copy carries only in-frame clones and drops some. This sample yields tens of thousands of clones, of which nearly 80% are seen a single time; less than 7.5% belongs to the top ten. Sequenced here: CD4+ T cells from PBMCs cultured with HCoV-OC43 spike peptides, sampled before COVID-19 vaccination. Subset indicated: HCoV-OC43 spike overlapping peptide pool stimulation. All receptors come from a human donor who received a COVID-19 vaccine.

The rearrangement links TRBV7-2 to TRBJ1-5; the D gene is possibly TRBD1 (6 bases). Germline loops: CDR1 SGHTA, CDR2 FQGNSA. Deletions cut 1 base from V and 4 bases from J, with 14 bases between. The CDR3 is 16 amino acids. CDR3 amino acids: CASSLGVARGNQPQHF. Written as DNA, the CDR3 is TGTGCCAGCAGCTTAGGCGTCGCCAGGGGTAATCAGCCCCAGCATTTT.

The chain is built from TRBV19 and TRBJ2-1; a weak D match, TRBD2 (6 bases). CDR1 LNHDA and CDR2 SQIVND come from the germline V gene (reference sequence). V shed 5 bases and J shed 7 bases, with 15 bases lying between them. This CDR3 spans 14 amino acids. CDR3 coding DNA: TGTGCCAGTAGTCCCCCCTGGGGGGAAAATGAGCAGTTCTTC. It encodes CASSPPWGENEQFF.

The chain recombines TRBV5-1 with TRBJ1-4; 7 bases are shared with TRBD1. The germline gives CDR1 SGHRS, CDR2 YFSETQ. Trimming at V came to 0 bases and at J to 10 bases, leaving 9 bases not matched to a gene. The CDR3 covers 15 residues. This CDR3 is CASSLGTGEEGKLFF. In DNA form, the CDR3 reads TGCGCCAGCAGCTTGGGTACAGGGGAAGAGGGAAAACTGTTTTTT.

The chain links TRBV6-5 to TRBJ1-2; TRBD1 agrees at 9 bases. Trimming took 2 bases from V and 8 from J; bases not matched to a gene: 6. Germline-derived CDR1 and CDR2 are MNHEY and SVGAGI. This CDR3 contains 14 residues. Written as DNA, the CDR3 is TGTGCCAGCAGTTACCAACAGGGGGCGCGGGGCTACACCTTC. This gives the protein CASSYQQGARGYTF.

This sequence joins TRBV6-4 and TRBJ1-6; 8 nucleotides agree with TRBD1. J was trimmed by 7 bases and V by 10 bases; bases with no gene match: 21. This CDR3 comprises 18 residues. Germline V gene lookup returns CDR1 MRHNA and CDR2 SNTAGT. In nucleotides, the CDR3 is TGTGCCATTTGTCCCCGGGACAGGCGAAGGGTGGAGAATTCACCCCTCCACTTT. Its translation: CAICPRDRRRVENSPLHF.

This clone is categorized as medium-sized. This chain links TRBV2 with TRBJ1-2, with D uncertain. From germline, CDR1 is SNHLY and CDR2 FYNNEI. This CDR3 contains 16 residues. Deletions cut 6 bases from V and 0 bases from J, with 17 bases between. The CDR3 coding sequence is TGTGCCAGCAGCGCAAGACCCGGATCCCCTAACTATGGCTACACCTTC. Its translation: CASSARPGSPNYGYTF.

This clone was counted only a few times. The rearrangement uses TRBV5-1 and TRBJ2-7; tentatively, D is TRBD2 (5 bases). From germline, CDR1 is SGHRS and CDR2 YFSETQ. This CDR3 is 13 amino acids long. V was trimmed by 0 bases and J by 6 bases, leaving 10 bases between them. In DNA form, the CDR3 reads TGCGCCAGCAGCTTGGAGGGAGTGGGCGAGCAGTACGTC. It is translated as CASSLEGVGEQYV.

The chain combines TRBV10-3 with TRBJ2-1, with D perhaps matching TRBD1 (6 bases). CDR1 and CDR2 from the germline V gene are ENHRY and SYGVKD. The CDR3 length is 12 residues. Trimming cost V 1 base and J 9 bases, with 7 bases left between them. DNA for the CDR3: TGTGCCATCAGTGAGTTAGGGGGTGAGCAGTTCTTC. Amino acids: CAISELGGEQFF.

This chain connects TRBV5-1 to TRBJ2-2; 8 bases fit TRBD1. Germline assignment: CDR1 SGHRS and CDR2 YFSETQ. Trimming took 2 bases from V and 0 from J; bases not matched to a gene: 0. This CDR3 spans 15 amino acids. The CDR3 loop is CASSLQGANTGELFF. For the CDR3, the DNA is TGCGCCAGCAGCTTACAGGGGGCGAACACCGGGGAGCTGTTTTTT.

This rearrangement joins TRBV25-1 to TRBJ1-6; D gene uncertain. CDR3 length: 17 amino acids. Trimming stripped 1 base from V and 0 bases from J, with 10 bases between. Germline V CDR1 and CDR2: MGHDK, SYGVNS. CDR3 loop: CASSESTTSSYNSPLHF. The CDR3 DNA sequence: TGTGCCAGCAGTGAATCGACGACGAGCTCCTATAATTCACCCCTCCACTTT.